These T cell receptor beta chains were read from a single sample in a study of cytomegalovirus exposure and HLA in healthy donors. TCRdb's copy holds only in-frame clones and misses some; the assay was immunoSEQ multiplex PCR. The table includes 120,000 to 150,000 clones, around 84% detected once. Sequencing was performed on PBMCs. These receptors all stem from a boy aged 2 to 9 in good health and CMV-seronegative. CDR3s leave out the opening cysteine and the closing phenylalanine or tryptophan. Clone sizes are given selectively: once, few, many, or a class where the clone is expanded.

j_gene | v_gene | len | abundance | CDR3aa
TRBJ2-5 | TRBV6-1 | 12 | . | ASGQGAHQETQY
TRBJ1-2 | TRBV5-1 | 11 | . | ASSFQDSNGYT
TRBJ2-1 | TRBV13 | 11 | once | ASSRSGRNEQF
TRBJ2-3 | TRBV7-9 | 13 | . | ASSHGRTYTDTQY
TRBJ2-7 | TRBV11-2 | 15 | . | ASSPIIGGLGAHEQY
TRBJ1-3 | TRBV9 | 14 | . | ASSVGSQGWRNTIY
TRBJ2-3 | TRBV7-9 | 16 | . | SSSLRSGPGRSTDTQY
TRBJ2-2 | TRBV7-6 | 12 | . | ASYQAGGKGELF
TRBJ2-7 | TRBV2 | 12 | . | ALETGLAGGEQY
TRBJ1-1 | TRBV6-6 | 9 | . | ASSRSTEAF
TRBJ2-7 | TRBV4-1 | 16 | . | ASSPVGQGAPSSYEQY
TRBJ2-2 | TRBV6-5 | 12 | . | ASSYNGDTGELF
TRBJ2-5 | TRBV7-2 | 11 | . | ASSLAGGETQY
TRBJ2-3 | TRBV9 | 14 | . | ASSDSGTLLTDTQY
TRBJ2-7 | TRBV27 | 13 | . | ASSSTYRVSYEQY
TRBJ1-2 | TRBV4-3 | 14 | . | ASSQDSISRGYGYT
TRBJ2-5 | TRBV19 | 13 | . | ASSIGASDEETQY
TRBJ1-2 | TRBV9 | 13 | once | ASSVNSDSRYGYT
TRBJ1-2 | TRBV5-1 | 13 | . | ASSLGVRVTDGYT
TRBJ1-6 | TRBV28 | 12 | . | ASRIRDRGSPLH
TRBJ2-2 | TRBV12-5 | 11 | . | ASGTDRGEELF
TRBJ1-5 | TRBV20-1 | 9 | . | SANRGRPQH
TRBJ2-1 | TRBV6-5 | 13 | . | ASSSTGDSYNEQF
TRBJ2-5 | TRBV7-9 | 12 | . | AIFKTGLQETQY
TRBJ1-1 | TRBV25-1 | 11 | . | ASSDEVGVRAF
TRBJ1-4 | TRBV28 | 10 | . | ASSLGHEKLF
TRBJ1-2 | TRBV5-1 | 14 | . | ASSVTGTPLNYGYT
TRBJ2-5 | TRBV15 | 12 | . | ATSKAGQGETQY
TRBJ2-3 | TRBV23-1 | 13 | . | ASSQSRARTDTQY
TRBJ2-1 | TRBV7-9 | 13 | . | ASSFSGGLYNEQF
TRBJ1-2 | TRBV19 | 11 | . | ASSKDSHYGYT
TRBJ1-1 | TRBV7-3 | 11 | once | ASSGRGRTEAF
TRBJ2-1 | TRBV19 | 12 | . | ASSYGLAGPTQF
TRBJ2-7 | TRBV9 | 13 | . | ACSLGPGLSYEQY
TRBJ1-1 | TRBV7-3 | 13 | . | ASSLRQARNTEAF